Below, 3 T cell receptor beta chains from the same sample are listed, as sequenced in a study of PD-L1 blockade in urothelial cancer. Sample time point: pretreatment peripheral blood. The table came from immunoSEQ multiplex PCR; TCRdb's copy has only in-frame clones and leaves some out. Here the sample spans approximately 67,000 clones, approximately 84% being singletons. The sequenced sample was PBMCs, obtained around atezolizumab (anti-PD-L1) treatment. The receptors were gathered from a man aged 55 to 70 with urothelial cancer.

The chain carries TRBV1 and TRBJ2-7; the D call of TRBD1 is as the table states it, not checked on the DNA. TRBV1 is labeled a pseudogene. The length of the CDR3 is 12 residues. The CDR3 bases are TGCACCAGCAGCCAGGGCCCCTACGAGCAGTACTTC. Its translation is CTSSQGPYEQYF.

This chain uses TRBV4-2 with TRBJ1-3; the D gene is possibly TRBD1 (6 bases). Trimming took off 0 bases at V and 0 bases at J, with 9 bases between the two ends. The germline gives CDR1 LGHNA, CDR2 YNFKEQ. The CDR3 runs 16 residues. The CDR3 nucleotides read TGTGCCAGCAGCCAAGAGCAGGGGAACTCTGGAAACACCATATATTTT. Protein sequence: CASSQEQGNSGNTIYF.

The sample holds a few counts of this clone. The chain joins TRBV6-5 to TRBJ2-7, with D maybe TRBD2 (6 bases). CDR3 length equals 13 residues. Per the germline V gene, CDR1 is MNHEY and CDR2 is SVGAGI. V was pared by 8 bases and J by 0 bases, with 11 bases between. The CDR3 nucleotides are TGTGCCAGCGGAGGGCGTAACTCCTACGAGCAGTACTTC. This codes for CASGGRNSYEQYF.